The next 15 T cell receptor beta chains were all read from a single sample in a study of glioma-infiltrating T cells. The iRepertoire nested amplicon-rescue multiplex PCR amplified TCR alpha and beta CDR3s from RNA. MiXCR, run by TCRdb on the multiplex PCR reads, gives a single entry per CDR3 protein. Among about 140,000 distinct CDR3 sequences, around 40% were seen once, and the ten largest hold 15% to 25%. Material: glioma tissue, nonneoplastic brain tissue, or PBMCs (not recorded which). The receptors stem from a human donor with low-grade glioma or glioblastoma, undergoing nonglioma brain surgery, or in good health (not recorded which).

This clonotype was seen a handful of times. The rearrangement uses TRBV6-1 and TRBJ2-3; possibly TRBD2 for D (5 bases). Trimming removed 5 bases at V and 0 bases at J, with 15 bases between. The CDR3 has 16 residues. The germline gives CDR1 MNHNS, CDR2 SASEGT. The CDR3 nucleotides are TGTGCCAGCAGTAGCCGGGGAGCAGCCAGCACAGATACGCAGTATTTT. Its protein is CASSSRGAASTDTQYF.

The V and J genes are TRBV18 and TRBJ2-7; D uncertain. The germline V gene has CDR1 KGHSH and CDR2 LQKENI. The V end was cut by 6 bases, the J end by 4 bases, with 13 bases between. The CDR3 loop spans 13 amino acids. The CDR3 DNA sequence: TGTGCCAGCTCTGAGAGTTTGGCTTACGAGCAGTACTTC. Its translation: CASSESLAYEQYF.

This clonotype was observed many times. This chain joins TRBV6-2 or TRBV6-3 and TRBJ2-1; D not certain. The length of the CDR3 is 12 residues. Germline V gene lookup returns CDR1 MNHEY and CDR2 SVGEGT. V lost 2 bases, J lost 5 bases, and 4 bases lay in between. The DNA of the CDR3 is TGTGCCAGCAGTTACGTCAACAATGAGCAGTTCTTC. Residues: CASSYVNNEQFF.

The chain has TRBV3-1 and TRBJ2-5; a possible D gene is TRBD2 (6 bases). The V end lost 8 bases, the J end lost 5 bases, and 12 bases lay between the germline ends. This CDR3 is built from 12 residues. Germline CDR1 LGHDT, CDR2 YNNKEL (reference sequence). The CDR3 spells CASGSLAETQYF. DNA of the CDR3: TGTGCCAGCGGCAGTCTAGCGGAGACCCAGTACTTC.

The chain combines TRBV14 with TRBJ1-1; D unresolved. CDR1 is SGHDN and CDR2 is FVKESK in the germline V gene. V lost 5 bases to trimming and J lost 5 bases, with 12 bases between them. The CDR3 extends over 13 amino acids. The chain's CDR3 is CASSKGRTTEAFF. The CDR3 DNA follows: TGTGCCAGCAGCAAAGGCCGAACAACTGAAGCTTTCTTT.

The CDR3 DNA sequence: TGCGCCAGCAGCCAAGATTGGTTTGCCGGGTACGAGCAGTACTTC. Amino acid sequence: CASSQDWFAGYEQYF. V usage is TRBV4-3 and J usage is TRBJ2-7; D gene unclear. Germline V CDR1 and CDR2: LGHNA, YSLEER. V was pared by 0 bases and J by 4 bases, with 13 bases between. The CDR3 spans 15 residues.

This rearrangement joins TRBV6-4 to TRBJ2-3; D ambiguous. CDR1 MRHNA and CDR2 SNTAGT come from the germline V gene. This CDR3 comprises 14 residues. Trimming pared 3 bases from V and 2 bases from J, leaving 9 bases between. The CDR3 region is CASSEEGLTDTQYF. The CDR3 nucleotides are TGTGCCAGCAGTGAAGAAGGGCTCACAGATACGCAGTATTTT.

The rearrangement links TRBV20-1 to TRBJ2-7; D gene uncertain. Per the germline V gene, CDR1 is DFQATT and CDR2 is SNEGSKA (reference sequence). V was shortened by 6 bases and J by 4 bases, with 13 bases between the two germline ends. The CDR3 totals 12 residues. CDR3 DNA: TGCAGTGCGTTAAAGGCGAAATACGAGCAGTACTTC. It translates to CSALKAKYEQYF.

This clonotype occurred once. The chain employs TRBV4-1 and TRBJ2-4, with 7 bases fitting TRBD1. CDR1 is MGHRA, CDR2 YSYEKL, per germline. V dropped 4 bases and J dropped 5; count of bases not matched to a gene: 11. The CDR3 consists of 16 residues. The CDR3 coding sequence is TGCGCCAGCAGCCCAGAACAGGGGTTTCCAGAAAACATTCAGTACTTC. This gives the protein CASSPEQGFPENIQYF.

In nucleotides, the CDR3 is TGTGCCAGCAGCGTCGTCCAGGGGGGTAGTCAGCCCCAGCATTTT. Translating gives CASSVVQGGSQPQHF. The rearrangement uses TRBV28 and TRBJ1-5; TRBD1 agrees at 7 bases. Germline V gene data show CDR1 as MDHEN and CDR2 as SYDVKM. V shed 6 bases and J 6 bases; nucleotides not matched to a gene: 11. The CDR3 totals 15 residues.

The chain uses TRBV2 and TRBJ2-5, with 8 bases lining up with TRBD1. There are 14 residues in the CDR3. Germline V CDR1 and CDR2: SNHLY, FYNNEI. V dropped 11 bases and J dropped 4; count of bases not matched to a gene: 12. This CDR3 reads CAASDRGLGETQYF. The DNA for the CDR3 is TGTGCCGCCTCCGACAGGGGACTTGGAGAGACCCAGTACTTC.

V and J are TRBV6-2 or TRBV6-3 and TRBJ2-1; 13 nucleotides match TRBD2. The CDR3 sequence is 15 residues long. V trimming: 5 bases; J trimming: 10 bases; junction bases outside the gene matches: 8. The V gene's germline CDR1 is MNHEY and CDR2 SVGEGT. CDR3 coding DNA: TGTGCCAGCAGTCCAGGACTAGCGGGGGCCGGGGAGCAGTTCTTC. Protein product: CASSPGLAGAGEQFF.

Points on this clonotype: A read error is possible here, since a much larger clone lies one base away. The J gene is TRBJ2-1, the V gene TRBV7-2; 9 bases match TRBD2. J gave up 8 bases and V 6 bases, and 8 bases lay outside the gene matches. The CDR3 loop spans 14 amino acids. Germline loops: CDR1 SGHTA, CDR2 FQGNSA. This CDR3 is CASRPRTSDYEQFF. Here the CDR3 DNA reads TGTGCCAGCAGGCCCAGGACTAGCGACTATGAGCAGTTCTTC.

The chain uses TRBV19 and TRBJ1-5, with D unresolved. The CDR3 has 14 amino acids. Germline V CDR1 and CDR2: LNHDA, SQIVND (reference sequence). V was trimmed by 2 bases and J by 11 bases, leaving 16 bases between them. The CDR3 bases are TGTGCCAGTAGTATATCCGCATTTTACCTATCCCAGCATTTT. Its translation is CASSISAFYLSQHF.

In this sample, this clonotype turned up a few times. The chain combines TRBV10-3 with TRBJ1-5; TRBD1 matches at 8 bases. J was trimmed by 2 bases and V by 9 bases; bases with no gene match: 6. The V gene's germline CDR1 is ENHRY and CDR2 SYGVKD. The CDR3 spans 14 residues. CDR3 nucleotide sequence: TGTGCCATGACAGGGGATCCTGGCAATCAGCCCCAGCATTTT. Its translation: CAMTGDPGNQPQHF.